These 32 T cell receptor beta chains were sequenced from one sample in a study of neurological immune-mediated disorders. In TCRdb, the 5' RACE reads were re-called with MiXCR into one record per CDR3 protein. The sample comprises 3,500 to 5,000 distinct CDR3 sequences, about 30% of which are singletons, and 35% to 45% rests with the top ten. Sequenced sample: CD8+ T cells from blood. The receptors originated from a man aged 50-60 years with HTLV-1-associated myelopathy (HAM/TSP).

This clonotype was seen at least ten times. This chain joins TRBV19 and TRBJ1-1; D gene uncertain. CDR1 and CDR2 (germline): LNHDA, SQIVND (reference sequence). V was trimmed by 4 bases and J by 1 base, leaving 16 bases between them. The CDR3 length is 16 residues. The CDR3 sequence is CASSTRELGGNTEAFF. The CDR3 DNA follows: TGTGCCAGTAGTACCCGGGAACTTGGAGGGAACACTGAAGCTTTCTTT.

This clonotype occurred a few times. The chain links TRBV2 to TRBJ2-1; D is possibly TRBD1 (5 bases). The ends were cut back, 7 bases at V and 0 bases at J, with 10 bases in the middle. The CDR3 has 14 amino acids. Germline V lookup: CDR1 SNHLY, CDR2 FYNNEI. CDR3 sequence (DNA): TGTGCCAGCAAGTGGACATACTCCTACAATGAGCAGTTCTTC. This sequence encodes CASKWTYSYNEQFF.

This clonotype has a count of ten or more. In DNA form, the CDR3 reads TGTGCCAGCAGCTACTTCGGGACGATCGTAGGTGGAAACACCATATATTTT. It yields the protein CASSYFGTIVGGNTIYF. V is TRBV7-2 and J is TRBJ1-3, with TRBD1 as a possible D gene (5 bases). The V gene lost 4 bases and the J gene lost 3 bases, with 19 bases spanning the gap. Germline V gene sequence: CDR1 SGHTA, CDR2 FQGNSA. The CDR3 has 17 amino acids.

This clonotype was seen just once. At one end the junction does not follow the germline gene, possibly because of a read error. J is TRBJ1-5 and V is TRBV27; tentative D call: TRBD1 (5 bases). The length of the CDR3 is 14 residues. The germline V gene has CDR1 MNHEY and CDR2 SMNVEV (reference sequence). Here the CDR3 reads CGDPGLNGDQPQHF. CDR3 DNA sequence: TGCGGGGATCCGGGACTCAACGGGGATCAGCCCCAGCATTTT.

The chain recombines TRBV20-1 with TRBJ2-7; D unresolved. V dropped 3 bases and J dropped 0 bases, with 12 bases sitting between them. Germline V gene lookup returns CDR1 DFQATT and CDR2 SNEGSKA (reference sequence). This CDR3 spans 14 amino acids. This CDR3 reads CSARRQVSSYEQYF. The CDR3 bases are TGCAGTGCTAGGAGGCAGGTTAGCTCCTACGAGCAGTACTTC.

Many counts were recorded for this clonotype. This chain uses TRBV20-1 with TRBJ2-5; 8 nucleotides match TRBD1. CDR1 and CDR2 from the germline V gene are DFQATT and SNEGSKA (reference sequence). The CDR3 runs to 17 residues. J lost 3 bases, V lost 3 bases, and 15 bases had no gene match. CDR3 protein: CSARDRVLDLAKETQYF. The CDR3 nucleotides are TGCAGTGCTAGGGACAGGGTGTTAGACCTTGCAAAAGAGACCCAGTACTTC.

This clonotype was found many times. This chain joins TRBV6-1 and TRBJ2-7; a weak D match, TRBD2 (5 bases). There are 13 residues in the CDR3. Trimming stripped 3 bases from V and 7 bases from J, with 13 bases between. Germline V gene sequence: CDR1 MNHNS, CDR2 SASEGT. The DNA for the CDR3 is TGTGCCAGCAGTGACACGGAGGCGAAGGAGCAGTACTTC. Protein product: CASSDTEAKEQYF.

This clonotype is large by share. This rearrangement joins TRBV9 to TRBJ2-7; 10 nucleotides match TRBD1. The CDR3 has 15 amino acids. Germline trimming cut 3 bases from V and 2 bases from J; bases unmatched to any gene: 5. Germline values: CDR1 SGDLS, CDR2 YYNGEE. CDR3 DNA: TGTGCCAGCAGCGAGGGACAGGGGCCCCCCTACGAGCAGTACTTC. Translated: CASSEGQGPPYEQYF.

Judged by abundance, this clonotype is large. The chain carries TRBV5-1 and TRBJ2-1; D not resolved. CDR3 length: 13 amino acids. The germline CDR1 and CDR2 sequences are SGHRS and YFSETQ. Trimming pared 2 bases from V and 2 bases from J, leaving 5 bases between. CDR3 DNA sequence: TGCGCCAGCAGCTTAACTCCCTACAATGAGCAGTTCTTC. This translates into CASSLTPYNEQFF.

V and J are TRBV2 and TRBJ1-1; D is undetermined. Germline assignment: CDR1 SNHLY and CDR2 FYNNEI. The CDR3 contains 14 residues. Trimming pared 3 bases from V and 0 bases from J, leaving 8 bases between. The CDR3 DNA follows: TGTGCCAGCAGTGATAAGGGCATGAACACTGAAGCTTTCTTT. Translating gives CASSDKGMNTEAFF.

This chain joins TRBV9 and TRBJ2-1, with TRBD1 as a possible D gene (6 bases). Germline assignment: CDR1 SGDLS and CDR2 YYNGEE. CDR3 length: 9 amino acids. Trimming took 7 bases from V and 15 from J, leaving 11 bases between them. The CDR3 sequence: CASGGLPFF. CDR3 nucleotides: TGTGCCAGCGGGGGCCTCCCGTTCTTC.

This clonotype was observed once. The gene calls are TRBV24-1 and TRBJ2-7; D uncertain. The CDR3 extends over 15 amino acids. V lost 5 bases, J lost 3 bases, and 16 bases lay in between. The germline V gene encodes CDR1 KGHDR and CDR2 SFDVKD. For the CDR3, the DNA is TGTGCCACCAGTGTTGGGCAGGCCTGGGACTACGAGCAGTACTTC. Its translation: CATSVGQAWDYEQYF.

CDR3 in DNA: TGTGCCAGCAGCTTAGATCCCTTAGCGGGAGGTTACAATGAGCAGTTCTTC. Protein: CASSLDPLAGGYNEQFF. The V gene is TRBV11-3, the J gene TRBJ2-1, with TRBD2 matching over 10 bases. Germline V gene data show CDR1 as SGHNT and CDR2 as YENEEA. The CDR3 contains 17 residues. Trimming at V came to 0 bases and at J to 4 bases, leaving 6 bases not matched to a gene.

The rearrangement links TRBV20-1 to TRBJ2-3, with D perhaps assigned TRBD1 or TRBD2 (7 bases each). The CDR3 is made up of 14 amino acids. Trimming cost V 8 bases and J 2 bases, with 17 bases left between them. CDR1 is DFQATT and CDR2 is SNEGSKA in the germline V gene (reference sequence). In nucleotides, the CDR3 is TGCAGTCCCAAGGGAGGGGGCGACACAGATACGCAGTATTTT. It translates to CSPKGGGDTDTQYF.

This clonotype was found many times. This sequence joins TRBV4-1 and TRBJ1-6; D may be TRBD1 (6 bases). V was shortened by 3 bases and J by 9 bases, with 12 bases between the two germline ends. The CDR3 sequence is 14 residues long. The germline V gene has CDR1 MGHRA and CDR2 YSYEKL. The CDR3 nucleotides read TGCGCCAGCAGCCAGGGGGCGCTTCCTTCACCCCTCCACTTT. As protein: CASSQGALPSPLHF.

This clonotype was detected ten times or more. The chain joins TRBV27 to TRBJ1-6; tentative D call: TRBD1 (6 bases). The CDR3 extends over 15 amino acids. Germline V CDR1 and CDR2: MNHEY, SMNVEV (reference sequence). V lost 7 bases, J lost 0 bases, and 10 bases lay in between. In nucleotides, the CDR3 is TGTGCCAGCACCAACAGGGTCTCCTATAATTCACCCCTCCACTTT. Translation: CASTNRVSYNSPLHF.

The gene calls are TRBV25-1 and TRBJ2-3, with TRBD1 matching 7 bases. V was pared by 5 bases and J by 6 bases, with 8 bases of the junction left unmatched. The CDR3 runs to 14 residues. Germline CDR1 and CDR2: MGHDK and SYGVNS. The CDR3 DNA reads TGTGCCAGCAGTCCAACCTCGACAGGGGATACGCAGTATTTT. Translation gives CASSPTSTGDTQYF.

V is TRBV7-6 and J is TRBJ2-6; D unresolved. Germline values: CDR1 SGHVS, CDR2 FNYEAQ. V was cut by 5 bases and J by 2 bases, with 7 bases left in between. The length of the CDR3 is 14 residues. The CDR3 DNA is TGTGCCAGCAGCCCGACGACTGGGGCCAACGTCCTGACTTTC. Its translation: CASSPTTGANVLTF.

Ten or more counts support this clonotype. V is TRBV9 and J is TRBJ1-6, with D tentatively TRBD1 (5 bases). The CDR3 has 14 residues. V was clipped by 0 bases and J by 9 bases, with 10 bases between them. Germline CDR1 and CDR2: SGDLS and YYNGEE. The chain's CDR3 is CASSVGGEGSPLHF. DNA of the CDR3: TGTGCCAGCAGCGTAGGAGGGGAGGGTTCACCCCTCCACTTT.

The rearrangement joins TRBV11-2 to TRBJ2-3; 8 nucleotides agree with TRBD2. Germline V gene lookup returns CDR1 SGHAT and CDR2 FQNNGV. V was clipped by 0 bases and J by 2 bases; unmatched bases: 4. This CDR3 contains 16 residues. CDR3 amino acids: CASSLDLAGTTDTQYF. The CDR3 DNA follows: TGTGCCAGCAGCTTAGACCTAGCGGGCACCACAGATACGCAGTATTTT.

The rearrangement links TRBV5-5 to TRBJ2-7, with a weak D call TRBD1 (5 bases). Germline CDR1 SGHKS, CDR2 YYEKEE (reference sequence). CDR3 length: 13 residues. V dropped 0 bases and J dropped 6 bases, with 10 bases sitting between them. As DNA, the CDR3 is TGTGCCAGCAGCTTGGCGAAAGGGGTCGAGCAGTACTTC. Translation gives CASSLAKGVEQYF.

This clonotype has at least ten counts. The chain joins TRBV29-1 to TRBJ1-1, with no clear D. The CDR3 consists of 10 residues. In germline, CDR1 is SQVTM, CDR2 ANQGSEA. V lost 4 bases to trimming and J lost 4 bases, with 4 bases between them. CDR3 amino acids: CSVARTEAFF. DNA of the CDR3: TGCAGCGTTGCACGCACTGAAGCTTTCTTT. Full variable domain (rest looked up from reference TRBV29-1 and TRBJ1-1): SAVISQKPSRDICQRGTSLTIQCQVDSQVTMMFWYRQQPGQSLTLIATANQGSEATYESGFVIDKFPISRPNLTFSTLTVSNMSPEDSSIYLCSVARTEAFFGQGTRLTVV.

This clonotype was observed once. This chain connects TRBV28 to TRBJ2-1; possibly TRBD1 or TRBD2 for D (5 bases each). V shed 2 bases and J shed 0 bases, with 8 bases lying between them. This CDR3 is built from 15 residues. CDR1 and CDR2 from the germline V gene are MDHEN and SYDVKM. The CDR3 DNA is TGTGCCAGCAGTTTAGAGGGGCTCTCCTACAATGAGCAGTTCTTC. This encodes CASSLEGLSYNEQFF.

This clonotype is deemed medium-sized. The J gene is TRBJ2-2, the V gene TRBV10-3; a possible D gene is TRBD1 (5 bases). Trimming stripped 3 bases from V and 3 bases from J, with 5 bases between. The V gene's germline CDR1 is ENHRY and CDR2 SYGVKD. This CDR3 is built from 13 residues. The CDR3 nucleotides are TGTGCCATCAGTGACAGGGACACCGGGGAGCTGTTTTTT. Translating it yields CAISDRDTGELFF.

This clonotype was observed at least ten times. This chain uses TRBV9 with TRBJ2-1, with 9 bases identical to TRBD2. After removal of 3 bases from V and 3 bases from J, the junction contained 4 bases not matched to a gene. Germline-derived CDR1 and CDR2 are SGDLS and YYNGEE. This CDR3 region has 15 residues. The CDR3 DNA reads TGTGCCAGCAGCGCCTTTAGCGGGAGCTACAATGAGCAGTTCTTC. It specifies CASSAFSGSYNEQFF.

The V gene is TRBV7-9, the J gene TRBJ2-7; 9 nucleotides match TRBD1. V shed 7 bases, J shed 5 bases, and the junction held 6 bases outside the gene matches. This CDR3 contains 13 residues. In germline, CDR1 is SEHNR, CDR2 FQNEAQ (reference sequence). CDR3 protein: CASIRDRANEQYF. CDR3 DNA sequence: TGTGCCAGCATTAGGGACAGGGCGAACGAGCAGTACTTC.

There are a few counts of this clonotype. The chain carries TRBV4-3 and TRBJ2-1; no firm D call. This CDR3 spans 11 amino acids. Germline V gene lookup returns CDR1 LGHNA and CDR2 YSLEER. Trimming shortened V by 1 base and J by 6 bases, and 1 base separated the two germline ends. CDR3 nucleotide sequence: TGCGCCAGCAGCCAAGGCAATGAGCAGTTCTTC. Its protein is CASSQGNEQFF.

The rearrangement links TRBV2 to TRBJ2-2, with 7 nucleotides matching TRBD2. Trimming cost V 5 bases and J 0 bases; bases outside gene matches: 3. From germline, CDR1 is SNHLY and CDR2 FYNNEI. The CDR3 runs to 15 residues. The CDR3 here is CASSPGTTNTGELFF. Here the CDR3 DNA reads TGTGCCAGCAGTCCCGGGACTACGAACACCGGGGAGCTGTTTTTT. The entire variable domain, with the rest obtained from reference TRBV2 and TRBJ2-2, is as follows: EPEVTQTPSHQVTQMGQEVILRCVPISNHLYFYWYRQILGQKVEFLVSFYNNEISEKSEIFDDQFSVERPDGSNFTLKIRSTKLEDSAMYFCASSPGTTNTGELFFGEGSRLTVL.

This rearrangement joins TRBV6-5 to TRBJ1-1; 8 bases fit TRBD1. CDR3 length equals 14 residues. Germline V lookup: CDR1 MNHEY, CDR2 SVGAGI. The junction had 7 bases not matched to a gene; V was cut back by 6 bases and J by 4 bases. CDR3 bases: TGTGCCAGCAGGAACTCCAGGGGGCCCACTGAAGCTTTCTTT. The encoded protein is CASRNSRGPTEAFF.

This clonotype came up many times. The J gene is TRBJ1-1, the V gene TRBV7-6; TRBD1 aligns across 9 bases. The V gene's germline CDR1 is SGHVS and CDR2 FNYEAQ. The CDR3 covers 14 residues. V lost 1 base to trimming and J lost 6 bases; unmatched junction nucleotides: 3. CDR3 amino acids: CASSLGGQGAEAFF. The DNA of the CDR3 is TGTGCCAGCAGCTTAGGGGGACAGGGAGCTGAAGCTTTCTTT. Together with reference TRBV7-6 and TRBJ1-1, the CDR3 gives the full variable domain: GAGVSQSPRYKVTKRGQDVALRCDPISGHVSLYWYRQALGQGPEFLTYFNYEAQQDKSGLPNDRFSAERPEGSISTLTIQRTEQRDSAMYRCASSLGGQGAEAFFGQGTRLTVV.

This clonotype showed up just a few times. The chain carries TRBV27 and TRBJ2-1, with TRBD2 identical over 12 bases. Trimming took 3 bases from V and 6 from J; bases not matched to a gene: 12. Germline V gives CDR1 MNHEY, CDR2 SMNVEV (reference sequence). This CDR3 is 18 amino acids long. DNA of the CDR3: TGTGCCAGCAGTTTCGGACTAGCGGGATTCCGGCGGGGCAATGAGCAGTTCTTC. Protein sequence: CASSFGLAGFRRGNEQFF.

The chain recombines TRBV7-9 with TRBJ2-7; D possibly corresponds to TRBD2 (5 bases). The CDR3 is 17 residues long. The germline V gene encodes CDR1 SEHNR and CDR2 FQNEAQ (reference sequence). V shed 0 bases and J shed 2 bases, with 17 bases lying between them. CDR3 sequence reads: CASSLARDGRATYEQYF. The CDR3 coding sequence is TGTGCCAGCAGCTTAGCCCGGGATGGGCGGGCTACCTACGAGCAGTACTTC.